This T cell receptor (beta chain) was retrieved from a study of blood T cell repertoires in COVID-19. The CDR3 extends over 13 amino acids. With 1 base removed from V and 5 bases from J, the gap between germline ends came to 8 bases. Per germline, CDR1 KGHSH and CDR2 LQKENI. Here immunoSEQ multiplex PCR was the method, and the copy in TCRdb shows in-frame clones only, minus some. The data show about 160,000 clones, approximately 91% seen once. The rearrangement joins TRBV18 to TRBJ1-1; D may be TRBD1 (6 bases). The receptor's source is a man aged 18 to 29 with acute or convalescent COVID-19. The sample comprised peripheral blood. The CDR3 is CASSPQTGTEAFF. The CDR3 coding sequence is TGTGCCAGCTCACCACAGACAGGTACTGAAGCTTTCTTT.